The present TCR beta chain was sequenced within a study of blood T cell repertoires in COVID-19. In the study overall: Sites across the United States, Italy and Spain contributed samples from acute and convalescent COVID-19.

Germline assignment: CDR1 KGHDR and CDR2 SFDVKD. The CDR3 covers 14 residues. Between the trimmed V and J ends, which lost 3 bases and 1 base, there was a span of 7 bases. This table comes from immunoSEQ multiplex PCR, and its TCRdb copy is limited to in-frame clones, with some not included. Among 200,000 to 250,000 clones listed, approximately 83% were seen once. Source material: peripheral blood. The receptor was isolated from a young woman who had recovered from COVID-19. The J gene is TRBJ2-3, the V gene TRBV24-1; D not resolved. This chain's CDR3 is CATSDNLGTDTQYF. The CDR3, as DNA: TGTGCCACCAGTGATAATCTCGGCACAGATACGCAGTATTTT.